The 11 T cell receptor beta chains below all came from one sample that was sequenced in a study of beta chain features in type 1 diabetes. Sequenced material consisted of expressed TCRB transcripts (all of the isolated RNA was reverse transcribed). Produced via immunoSEQ multiplex PCR; TCRdb's table is partial and in-frame only. The sample lists 900,000 or so clones, roughly 17% occurring once. Sequencing was performed on naive CD4+ T cells from blood. Receptors originate from a woman between 18 and 29 years old in good health.

This clone has just a few counts. This chain links TRBV9 with TRBJ2-7, with a tentative D call TRBD1 (5 bases). The CDR3 extends over 14 amino acids. Germline V lookup: CDR1 SGDLS, CDR2 YYNGEE. The V gene lost 3 bases and the J gene lost 6 bases, with 16 bases spanning the gap. The CDR3 reads CASSAAGLLGEQYF. The CDR3 coding sequence is TGTGCCAGCAGCGCGGCAGGGCTGCTGGGCGAGCAGTACTTC.

In its sample, this clone was seen a few times. The chain combines TRBV28 with TRBJ1-5; D is possibly TRBD1 (6 bases). The ends were cut back, 7 bases at V and 3 bases at J, with 10 bases in the middle. This CDR3 is built from 13 residues. Germline CDR1 reads MDHEN; CDR2 reads SYDVKM. The CDR3 coding sequence is TGTGCCAGCATTCGGGACATCAATCAGCCCCAGCATTTT. Amino acid sequence: CASIRDINQPQHF. The full variable domain, in which reference TRBV28 and TRBJ1-5 provide the parts outside the CDR3, is DVKVTQSSRYLVKRTGEKVFLECVQDMDHENMFWYRQDPGLGLRLIYFSYDVKMKEKGDIPEGYSVSREKKERFSLILESASTNQTSMYLCASIRDINQPQHFGDGTRLSIL.

In the case of this clone: The same CDR3 is also encoded by other DNA sequences in this sample. CDR3 nucleotides: TGTGCCAGCAGTTTCGGACAGGGCCGTCAGCCCCAGCATTTT. Amino acid sequence: CASSFGQGRQPQHF. The J gene is TRBJ1-5, the V gene TRBV28; 8 nucleotides line up with TRBD1. Germline lookup yields CDR1 MDHEN and CDR2 SYDVKM. This CDR3 spans 14 amino acids. V gave up 3 bases and J gave up 6 bases; unmatched junction bases: 4.

This clone was counted between two and nine times. This chain connects TRBV6-6 to TRBJ2-5; no clear D. Trimming took 6 bases from V and 8 from J, leaving 16 bases between them. Germline V lookup: CDR1 MNHNY, CDR2 SVGAGI (reference sequence). The CDR3 spans 13 residues. The CDR3 nucleotides read TGTGCCAGCAGGCCGGGTTTAGGTCCCACCCAGTACTTC. This codes for CASRPGLGPTQYF.

This clone was detected only a few times. The rearrangement uses TRBV6-6 and TRBJ2-7; 8 bases fit TRBD2. The germline gives CDR1 MNHNY, CDR2 SVGAGI (reference sequence). The CDR3 consists of 16 residues. V dropped 0 bases and J dropped 1; count of bases not matched to a gene: 5. CDR3 sequence: CASSYSSGKFSYEQYF. Written as DNA, the CDR3 is TGTGCCAGCAGTTACTCTAGCGGGAAATTTTCCTACGAGCAGTACTTC.

This clone came up many times. J is TRBJ1-3 and V is TRBV7-9, with no clear D. Germline CDR1 and CDR2: SEHNR and FQNEAQ (reference sequence). This CDR3 has 15 amino acids. V was trimmed by 5 bases and J by 8 bases, leaving 19 bases between them. CDR3 sequence: CASSARTSYPDTIYF. DNA for the CDR3: TGTGCCAGCAGCGCCCGTACTTCTTACCCGGACACCATATATTTT.

This clone was seen only a few times. This chain connects TRBV28 to TRBJ2-4; TRBD1 or TRBD2 may be the D gene (5 bases each). V was shortened by 5 bases and J by 8 bases, with 13 bases between the two germline ends. CDR3 length: 13 amino acids. Germline assignment: CDR1 MDHEN and CDR2 SYDVKM. CDR3 nucleotides: TGTGCCAGCAGTGACGGGGCCCGGGACATTCAGTACTTC. As protein: CASSDGARDIQYF. The full variable domain, completed using reference TRBV28 and TRBJ2-4, is DVKVTQSSRYLVKRTGEKVFLECVQDMDHENMFWYRQDPGLGLRLIYFSYDVKMKEKGDIPEGYSVSREKKERFSLILESASTNQTSMYLCASSDGARDIQYFGAGTRLSVL.

V and J are TRBV19 and TRBJ2-5; TRBD1 or TRBD2 may be the D gene (5 bases each). Germline-derived CDR1 and CDR2 are LNHDA and SQIVND (reference sequence). The ends were cut back, 6 bases at V and 4 bases at J, with 24 bases in the middle. The CDR3 has 17 residues. CDR3 DNA sequence: TGTGCCAGTAGCCCACGGGGCGGCAGCCGTTTGGGAGAGACCCAGTACTTC. This codes for CASSPRGGSRLGETQYF.

This clone was seen only a few times. This chain connects TRBV21-1 to TRBJ2-2; the DNA was not compared with TRBD2, the D call given in the table. TRBV21-1 is noted as a pseudogene. This CDR3 spans 15 amino acids. CDR3 in amino acids: CASRVSRSRTGELFF. CDR3 nucleotides: TGTGCCAGCAGGGTGTCAAGGTCGAGGACCGGGGAGCTGTTTTTT.

V gene TRBV27 combines with J gene TRBJ1-5; D not certain. The V gene lost 8 bases and the J gene lost 5 bases, with 10 bases spanning the gap. Germline V gene data show CDR1 as MNHEY and CDR2 as SMNVEV (reference sequence). The CDR3 length is 12 residues. CDR3 amino acids: CASGEVYQPQHF. The CDR3 region has the DNA TGTGCCAGCGGGGAAGTCTATCAGCCCCAGCATTTT.

The chain employs TRBV18 and TRBJ1-2; D gene unclear. CDR1 and CDR2 (germline): KGHSH, LQKENI. This CDR3 spans 15 amino acids. Trimming stripped 3 bases from V and 6 bases from J, with 17 bases between. In DNA, the CDR3 is TGTGCCAGCTCACCCCCCGCCAGGCCAGTCAATGGCTACACCTTC. Its protein product is CASSPPARPVNGYTF.